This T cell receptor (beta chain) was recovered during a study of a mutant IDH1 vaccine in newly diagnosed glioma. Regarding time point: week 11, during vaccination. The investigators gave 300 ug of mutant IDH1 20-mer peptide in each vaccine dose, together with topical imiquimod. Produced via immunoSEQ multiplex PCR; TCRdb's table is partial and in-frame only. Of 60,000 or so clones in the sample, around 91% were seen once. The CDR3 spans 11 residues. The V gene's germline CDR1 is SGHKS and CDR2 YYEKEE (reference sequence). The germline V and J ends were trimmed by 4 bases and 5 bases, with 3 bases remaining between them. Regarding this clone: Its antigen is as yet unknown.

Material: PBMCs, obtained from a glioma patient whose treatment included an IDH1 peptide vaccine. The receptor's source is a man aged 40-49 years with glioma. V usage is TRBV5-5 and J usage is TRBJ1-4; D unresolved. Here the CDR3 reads CASSPNEKLFF. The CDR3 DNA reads TGTGCCAGCAGCCCCAATGAAAAACTGTTTTTT.